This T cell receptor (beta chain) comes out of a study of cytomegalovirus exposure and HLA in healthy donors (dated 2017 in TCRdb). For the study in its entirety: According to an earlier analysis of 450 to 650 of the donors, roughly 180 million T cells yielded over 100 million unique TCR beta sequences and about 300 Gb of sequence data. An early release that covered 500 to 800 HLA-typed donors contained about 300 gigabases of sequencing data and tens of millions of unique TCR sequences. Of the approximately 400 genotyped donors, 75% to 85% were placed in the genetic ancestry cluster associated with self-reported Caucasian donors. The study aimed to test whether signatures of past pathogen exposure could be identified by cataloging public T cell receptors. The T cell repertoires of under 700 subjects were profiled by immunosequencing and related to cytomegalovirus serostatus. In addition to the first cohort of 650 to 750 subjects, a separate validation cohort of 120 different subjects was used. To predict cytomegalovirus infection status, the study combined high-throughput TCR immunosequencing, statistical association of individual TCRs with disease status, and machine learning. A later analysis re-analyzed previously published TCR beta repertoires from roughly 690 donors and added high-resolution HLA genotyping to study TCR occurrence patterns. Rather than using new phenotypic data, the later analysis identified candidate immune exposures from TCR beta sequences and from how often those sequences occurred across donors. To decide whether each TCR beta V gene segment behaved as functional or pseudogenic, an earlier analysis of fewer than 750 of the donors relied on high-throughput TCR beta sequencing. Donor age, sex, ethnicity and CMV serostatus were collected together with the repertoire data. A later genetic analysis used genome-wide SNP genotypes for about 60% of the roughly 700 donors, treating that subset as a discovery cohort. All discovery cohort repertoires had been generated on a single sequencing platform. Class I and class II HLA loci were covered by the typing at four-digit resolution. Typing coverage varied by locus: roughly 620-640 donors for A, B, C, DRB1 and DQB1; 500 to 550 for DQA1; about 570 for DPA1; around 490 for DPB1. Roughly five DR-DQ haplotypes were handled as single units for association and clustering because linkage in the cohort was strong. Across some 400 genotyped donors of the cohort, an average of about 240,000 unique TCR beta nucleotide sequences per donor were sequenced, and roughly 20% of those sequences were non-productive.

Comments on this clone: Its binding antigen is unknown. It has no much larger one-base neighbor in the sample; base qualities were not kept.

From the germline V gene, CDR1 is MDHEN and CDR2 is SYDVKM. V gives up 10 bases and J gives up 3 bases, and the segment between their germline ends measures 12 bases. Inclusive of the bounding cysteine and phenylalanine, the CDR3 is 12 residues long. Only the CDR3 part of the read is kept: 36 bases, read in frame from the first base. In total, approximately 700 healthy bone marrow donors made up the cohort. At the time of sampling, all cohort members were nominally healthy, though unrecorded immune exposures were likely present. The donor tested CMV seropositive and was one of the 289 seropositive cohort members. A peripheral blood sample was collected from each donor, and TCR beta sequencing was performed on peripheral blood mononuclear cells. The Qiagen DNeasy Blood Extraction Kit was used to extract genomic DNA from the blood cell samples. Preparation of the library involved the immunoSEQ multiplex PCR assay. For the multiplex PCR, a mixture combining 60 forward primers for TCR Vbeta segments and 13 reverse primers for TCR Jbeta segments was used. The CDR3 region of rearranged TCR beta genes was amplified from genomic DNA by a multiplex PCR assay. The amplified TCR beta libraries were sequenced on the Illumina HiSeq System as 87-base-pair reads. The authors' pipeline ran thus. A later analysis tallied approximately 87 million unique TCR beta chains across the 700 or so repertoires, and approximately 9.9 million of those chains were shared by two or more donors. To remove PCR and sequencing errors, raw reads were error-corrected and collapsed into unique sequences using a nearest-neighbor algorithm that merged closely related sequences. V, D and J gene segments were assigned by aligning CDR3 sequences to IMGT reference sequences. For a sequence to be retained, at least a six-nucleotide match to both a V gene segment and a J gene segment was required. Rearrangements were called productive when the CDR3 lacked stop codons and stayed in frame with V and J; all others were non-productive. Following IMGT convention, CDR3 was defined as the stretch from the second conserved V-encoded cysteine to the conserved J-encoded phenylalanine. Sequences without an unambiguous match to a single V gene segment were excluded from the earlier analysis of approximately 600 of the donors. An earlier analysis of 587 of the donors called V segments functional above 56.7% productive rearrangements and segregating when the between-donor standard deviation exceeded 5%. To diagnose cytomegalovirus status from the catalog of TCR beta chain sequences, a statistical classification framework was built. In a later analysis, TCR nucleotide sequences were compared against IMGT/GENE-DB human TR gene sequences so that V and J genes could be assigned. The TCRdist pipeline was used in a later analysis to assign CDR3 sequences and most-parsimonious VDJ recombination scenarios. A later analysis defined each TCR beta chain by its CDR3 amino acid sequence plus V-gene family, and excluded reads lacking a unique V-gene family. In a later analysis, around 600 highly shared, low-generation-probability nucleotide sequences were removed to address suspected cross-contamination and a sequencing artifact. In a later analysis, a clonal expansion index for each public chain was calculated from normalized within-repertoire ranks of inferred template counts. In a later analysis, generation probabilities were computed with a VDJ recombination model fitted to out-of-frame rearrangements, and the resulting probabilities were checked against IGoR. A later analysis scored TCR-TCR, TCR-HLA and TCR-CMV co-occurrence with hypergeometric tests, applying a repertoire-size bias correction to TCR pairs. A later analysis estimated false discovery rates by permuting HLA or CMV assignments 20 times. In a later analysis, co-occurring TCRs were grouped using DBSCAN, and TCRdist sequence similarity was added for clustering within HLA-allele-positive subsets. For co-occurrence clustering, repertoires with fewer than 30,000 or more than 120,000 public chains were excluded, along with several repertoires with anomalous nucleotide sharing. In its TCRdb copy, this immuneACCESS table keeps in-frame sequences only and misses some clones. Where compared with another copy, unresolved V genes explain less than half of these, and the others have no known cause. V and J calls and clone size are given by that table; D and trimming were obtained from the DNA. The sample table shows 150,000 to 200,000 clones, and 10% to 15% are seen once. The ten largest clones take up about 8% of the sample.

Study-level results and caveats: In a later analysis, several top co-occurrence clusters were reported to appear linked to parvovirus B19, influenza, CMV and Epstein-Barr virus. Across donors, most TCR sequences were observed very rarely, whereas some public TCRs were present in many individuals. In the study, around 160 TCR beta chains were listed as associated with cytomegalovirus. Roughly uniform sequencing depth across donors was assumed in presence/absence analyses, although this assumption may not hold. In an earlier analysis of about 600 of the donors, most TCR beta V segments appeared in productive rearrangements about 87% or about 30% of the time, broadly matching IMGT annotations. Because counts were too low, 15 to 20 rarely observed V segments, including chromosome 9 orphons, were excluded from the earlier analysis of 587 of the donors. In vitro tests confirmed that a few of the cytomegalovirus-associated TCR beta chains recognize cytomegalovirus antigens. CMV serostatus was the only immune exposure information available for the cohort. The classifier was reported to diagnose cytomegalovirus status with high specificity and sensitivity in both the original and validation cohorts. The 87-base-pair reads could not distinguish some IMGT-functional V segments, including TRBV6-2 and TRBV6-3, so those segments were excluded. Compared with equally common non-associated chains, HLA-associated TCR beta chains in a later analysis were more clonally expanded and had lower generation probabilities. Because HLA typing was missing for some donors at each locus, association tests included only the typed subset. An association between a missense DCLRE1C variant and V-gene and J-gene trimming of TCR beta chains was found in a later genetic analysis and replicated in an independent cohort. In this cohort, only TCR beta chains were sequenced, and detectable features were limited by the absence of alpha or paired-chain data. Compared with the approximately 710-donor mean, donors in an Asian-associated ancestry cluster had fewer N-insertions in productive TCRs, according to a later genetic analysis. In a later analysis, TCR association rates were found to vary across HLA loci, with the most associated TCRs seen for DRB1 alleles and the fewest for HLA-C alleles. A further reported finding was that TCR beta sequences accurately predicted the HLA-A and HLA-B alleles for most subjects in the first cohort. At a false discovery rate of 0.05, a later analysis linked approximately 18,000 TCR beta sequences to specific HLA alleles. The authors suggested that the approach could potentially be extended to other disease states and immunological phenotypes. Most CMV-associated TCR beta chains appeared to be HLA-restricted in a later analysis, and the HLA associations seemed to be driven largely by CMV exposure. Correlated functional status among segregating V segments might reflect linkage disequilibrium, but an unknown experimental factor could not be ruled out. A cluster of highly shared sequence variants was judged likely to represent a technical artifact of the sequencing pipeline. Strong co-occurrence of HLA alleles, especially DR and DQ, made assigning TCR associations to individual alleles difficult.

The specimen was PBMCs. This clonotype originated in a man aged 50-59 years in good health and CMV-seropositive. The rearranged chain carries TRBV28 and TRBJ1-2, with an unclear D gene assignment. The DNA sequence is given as TGTGCCACCCGGCAGAGCGACTATGGCTACACCTTC. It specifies CATRQSDYGYTF.